This T cell receptor beta chain is drawn from a study of cytomegalovirus exposure and HLA in healthy donors. Study-wide background: Counted in an early data release were 65 million to 100 million unique TCRs from HLA-typed donors. The study, taken as a whole, reports: Rarity held for most TCR sequences, but there were some public TCRs that occurred in many donors. The authors listed around 150 TCR beta chains as cytomegalovirus-associated. It was taken for granted in presence/absence analyses that sequencing depth across donors was roughly uniform.

This clone occurred a few times. Its antigen is as yet unknown. PCR primers comprised 60 Vbeta and 13 Jbeta primers. Sequencing used immunoSEQ multiplex PCR; TCRdb keeps in-frame clones, though not all of them. The sample has about 130,000 clones, approximately 80% seen once; the top ten hold approximately 2%. Germline V CDR1 and CDR2: SGHRS, YFSETQ. The CDR3 totals 14 residues. V lost 0 bases and J 3 bases, leaving 10 bases between the germline ends. Source material: PBMCs. The sequence was obtained from a man aged 25-45 years in good health and CMV-seronegative. The J gene is TRBJ2-7, the V gene TRBV5-1; D possibly corresponds to TRBD1 (5 bases). The CDR3 is CASSLADSYYEQYF. CDR3 nucleotides: TGCGCCAGCAGCTTGGCCGACAGCTACTACGAGCAGTACTTC.